The 14 T cell receptor beta chains below come from one sample, sequenced in a study of cytomegalovirus exposure and HLA in healthy donors. Amplification used 60 Vbeta primers and 13 Jbeta primers. Only in-frame clones appear in the TCRdb table, and some are missing; sequencing was by immunoSEQ multiplex PCR. The table has 30,000 to 40,000 clones, about 72% seen once. The sample was PBMCs. These receptors came from a woman in her 30s in good health and CMV-seropositive.

The chain is built from TRBV27 and TRBJ1-2; D is undetermined. The CDR3 loop spans 12 amino acids. Germline V CDR1 and CDR2: MNHEY, SMNVEV (reference sequence). V was pared by 4 bases and J by 0 bases, with 3 bases between. The CDR3 protein is CASSSSNYGYTF. The CDR3 DNA follows: TGTGCCAGCAGTTCGTCTAACTATGGCTACACCTTC.

This chain joins TRBV7-6 and TRBJ2-1; D is uncertain. Germline V gene lookup returns CDR1 SGHVS and CDR2 FNYEAQ. The CDR3 length is 13 residues. Trimming pared 5 bases from V and 2 bases from J, leaving 7 bases between. CDR3 sequence reads: CASSERPYNEQFF. As DNA, the CDR3 is TGTGCCAGCAGCGAGAGGCCCTACAATGAGCAGTTCTTC.

The chain has TRBV10-3 and TRBJ2-1; TRBD2 matches at 7 bases. The CDR3 is made up of 16 amino acids. Germline CDR1 and CDR2: ENHRY and SYGVKD. V trimming: 2 bases; J trimming: 0 bases; junction bases outside the gene matches: 4. This CDR3 is CAISEVAGHSYNEQFF. The CDR3, as DNA: TGTGCCATCAGTGAGGTAGCGGGTCACTCCTACAATGAGCAGTTCTTC.

V gene TRBV9 combines with J gene TRBJ2-3; D perhaps matches TRBD1 (6 bases). The V gene's germline CDR1 is SGDLS and CDR2 YYNGEE. V shed 0 bases and J shed 8 bases, with 13 bases lying between them. The CDR3 totals 14 residues. The CDR3 spells CASSVVVGAGTQYF. The DNA for the CDR3 is TGTGCCAGCAGCGTAGTGGTGGGGGCAGGTACGCAGTATTTT. The whole variable domain, filled in from reference TRBV9 and TRBJ2-3, reads DSGVTQTPKHLITATGQRVTLRCSPRSGDLSVYWYQQSLDQGLQFLIQYYNGEERAKGNILERFSAQQFPDLHSELNLSSLELGDSALYFCASSVVVGAGTQYFGPGTRLTVL.

The rearrangement links TRBV27 to TRBJ1-6; no clear D gene. Germline values: CDR1 MNHEY, CDR2 SMNVEV (reference sequence). The CDR3 runs 14 residues. Trimming left V 5 bases short and J 1 base short, with 6 bases between. Here the CDR3 reads CASSARSYNSPLHF. CDR3 in DNA: TGTGCCAGCAGTGCTCGGTCCTATAATTCACCCCTCCACTTT.

The chain is built from TRBV29-1 and TRBJ1-3; D gene uncertain. The CDR3 has 14 amino acids. Germline V lookup: CDR1 SQVTM, CDR2 ANQGSEA. V lost 3 bases and J lost 1, with 10 bases in between. The CDR3 nucleotides read TGCAGCGTTGAGGGCTCGGGATCTGGAAACACCATATATTTT. It translates to CSVEGSGSGNTIYF.

V usage is TRBV2 and J usage is TRBJ1-1; D call uncertain. This CDR3 is 14 amino acids long. CDR1 and CDR2 (germline): SNHLY, FYNNEI. The germline V and J ends were trimmed by 3 bases and 0 bases, with 8 bases remaining between them. The CDR3 nucleotides are TGTGCCAGCAGTGACTTAGTGTTGAACACTGAAGCTTTCTTT. Translated: CASSDLVLNTEAFF.

The chain combines TRBV6-1 with TRBJ1-2; 8 bases map to TRBD1. Unmatched junction bases numbered 8, after V lost 6 bases and J lost 8 bases. Germline V lookup: CDR1 MNHNS, CDR2 SASEGT. This CDR3 comprises 13 residues. CDR3 sequence reads: CASRSGQGDGYTF. In DNA form, the CDR3 reads TGTGCCAGCAGGTCAGGACAGGGTGACGGCTACACCTTC.

This chain uses TRBV28 with TRBJ2-5; D perhaps matches TRBD1 (5 bases). V was pared by 6 bases and J by 5 bases, with 19 bases between. The CDR3 has 15 residues. The germline V gene has CDR1 MDHEN and CDR2 SYDVKM. The CDR3 sequence: CASRWQGFGSETQYF. CDR3 sequence (DNA): TGTGCCAGCAGATGGCAGGGCTTTGGATCGGAGACCCAGTACTTC.

This chain links TRBV9 with TRBJ2-7; 7 positions match TRBD2. The CDR3 totals 15 residues. J gave up 2 bases and V 3 bases, and 8 bases lay outside the gene matches. The V gene's germline CDR1 is SGDLS and CDR2 YYNGEE. The CDR3 DNA is TGTGCCAGCAGCGGGGGGGGAGGGTACGCCTACGAGCAGTACTTC. Its protein product is CASSGGGGYAYEQYF.

This chain connects TRBV7-3 to TRBJ2-1, with D maybe TRBD2 (6 bases). The CDR3 spans 14 residues. The V gene's germline CDR1 is SGHTA and CDR2 FQGTGA. With 2 bases removed from V and 8 bases from J, the gap between germline ends came to 13 bases. The CDR3 sequence is CASSLGSGGDEQFF. The CDR3 DNA sequence: TGTGCCAGCAGCTTAGGTTCCGGAGGGGATGAGCAGTTCTTC.

The chain has TRBV6-1 and TRBJ1-5; 8 nucleotides line up with TRBD1. This CDR3 region has 16 residues. The germline V gene has CDR1 MNHNS and CDR2 SASEGT. V was clipped by 3 bases and J by 7 bases; unmatched bases: 11. The CDR3 DNA reads TGTGCCAGCAGTGACGCGGGGGCAGGGGGCGCCCAGCCCCAGCATTTT. It codes for CASSDAGAGGAQPQHF.

This clone showed up just once. The gene calls are TRBV5-1 and TRBJ1-2; D possibly corresponds to TRBD1 (6 bases). The CDR3 sequence is 14 residues long. Between the trimmed V and J ends, which lost 0 bases and 2 bases, there was a span of 8 bases. Germline loops: CDR1 SGHRS, CDR2 YFSETQ. The CDR3 nucleotides are TGCGCCAGCAGCTTGGACAGGGTCAACTATGGCTACACCTTC. Translating gives CASSLDRVNYGYTF.

The chain uses TRBV5-6 and TRBJ2-5; the D is unclear. V lost 2 bases and J lost 1, with 15 bases in between. The CDR3 length is 16 residues. Germline V lookup: CDR1 SGHDT, CDR2 YYEEEE. This chain's CDR3 is CASSFGSEQTQETQYF. The CDR3 coding sequence is TGTGCCAGCAGCTTTGGATCGGAACAGACCCAAGAGACCCAGTACTTC.